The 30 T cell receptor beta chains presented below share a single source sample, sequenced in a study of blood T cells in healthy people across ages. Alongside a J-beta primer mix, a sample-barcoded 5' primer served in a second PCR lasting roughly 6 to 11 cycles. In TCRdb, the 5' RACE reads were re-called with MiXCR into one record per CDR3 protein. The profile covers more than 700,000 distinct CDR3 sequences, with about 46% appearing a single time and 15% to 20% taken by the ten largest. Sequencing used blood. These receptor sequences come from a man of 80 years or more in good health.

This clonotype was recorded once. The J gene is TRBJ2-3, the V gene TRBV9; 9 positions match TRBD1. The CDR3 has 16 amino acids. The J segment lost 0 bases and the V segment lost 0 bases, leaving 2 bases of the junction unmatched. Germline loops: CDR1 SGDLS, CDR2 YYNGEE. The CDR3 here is CASSVGGTGSTDTQYF. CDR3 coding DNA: TGTGCCAGCAGCGTAGGGGGGACAGGGAGCACAGATACGCAGTATTTT. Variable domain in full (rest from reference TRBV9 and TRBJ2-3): DSGVTQTPKHLITATGQRVTLRCSPRSGDLSVYWYQQSLDQGLQFLIQYYNGEERAKGNILERFSAQQFPDLHSELNLSSLELGDSALYFCASSVGGTGSTDTQYFGPGTRLTVL.

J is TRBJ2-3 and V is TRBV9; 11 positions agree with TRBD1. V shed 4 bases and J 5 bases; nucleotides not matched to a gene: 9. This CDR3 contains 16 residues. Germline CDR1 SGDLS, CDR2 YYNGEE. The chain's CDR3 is CASSSGGQGAGDTQYF. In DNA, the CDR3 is TGTGCCAGCAGCTCCGGAGGACAGGGGGCGGGAGATACGCAGTATTTT. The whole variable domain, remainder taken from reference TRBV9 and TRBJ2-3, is DSGVTQTPKHLITATGQRVTLRCSPRSGDLSVYWYQQSLDQGLQFLIQYYNGEERAKGNILERFSAQQFPDLHSELNLSSLELGDSALYFCASSSGGQGAGDTQYFGPGTRLTVL.

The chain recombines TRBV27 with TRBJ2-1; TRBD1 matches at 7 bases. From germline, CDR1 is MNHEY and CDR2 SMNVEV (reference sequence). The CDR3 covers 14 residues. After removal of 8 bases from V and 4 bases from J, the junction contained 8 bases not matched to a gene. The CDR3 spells CASQSGQTYNEQFF. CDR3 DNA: TGTGCCAGCCAATCGGGACAGACGTACAATGAGCAGTTCTTC.

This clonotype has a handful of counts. The CDR3 here is CSAAFSGSIYEQYF. The CDR3 DNA reads as TGCAGTGCCGCCTTTAGCGGGAGTATCTACGAGCAGTACTTC. The chain couples TRBV20-1 to TRBJ2-7, with TRBD2 matching 9 bases. V lost 6 bases to trimming and J lost 3 bases; unmatched junction nucleotides: 9. The length of the CDR3 is 14 residues. Germline loops: CDR1 DFQATT, CDR2 SNEGSKA (reference sequence).

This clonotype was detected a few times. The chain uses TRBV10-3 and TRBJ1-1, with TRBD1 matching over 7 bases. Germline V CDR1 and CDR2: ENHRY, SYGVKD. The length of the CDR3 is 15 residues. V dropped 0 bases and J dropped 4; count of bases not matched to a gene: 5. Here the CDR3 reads CAISESLRTGTEAFF. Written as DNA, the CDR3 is TGTGCCATCAGTGAGTCCCTACGGACAGGCACTGAAGCTTTCTTT.

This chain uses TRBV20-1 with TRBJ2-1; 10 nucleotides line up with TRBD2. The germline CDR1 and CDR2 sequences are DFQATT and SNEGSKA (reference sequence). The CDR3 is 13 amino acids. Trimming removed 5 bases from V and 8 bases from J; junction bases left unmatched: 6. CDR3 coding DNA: TGCAGTGCTTTCAGCGGGAGGGCCGATGAGCAGTTCTTC. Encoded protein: CSAFSGRADEQFF.

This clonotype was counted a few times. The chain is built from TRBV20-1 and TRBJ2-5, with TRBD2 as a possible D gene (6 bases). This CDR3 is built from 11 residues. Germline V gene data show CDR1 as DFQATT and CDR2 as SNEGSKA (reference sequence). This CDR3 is CSARRAEEQYF. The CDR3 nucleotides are TGCAGCGCCAGGAGGGCTGAAGAGCAGTACTTC.

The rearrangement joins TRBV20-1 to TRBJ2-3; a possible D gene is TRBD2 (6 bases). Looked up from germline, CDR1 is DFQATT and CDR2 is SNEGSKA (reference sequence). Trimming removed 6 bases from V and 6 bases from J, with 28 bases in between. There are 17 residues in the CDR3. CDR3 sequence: CSAPGAGRFITRDTQYF. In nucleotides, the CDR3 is TGCAGTGCCCCTGGGGCGGGGCGTTTCATTACACGGGATACGCAGTATTTT.

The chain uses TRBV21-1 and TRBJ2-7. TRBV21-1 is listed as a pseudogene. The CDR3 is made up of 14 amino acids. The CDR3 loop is CASSEGIFSYEQYF. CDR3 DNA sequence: TGTGCCAGCAGCGAAGGGATCTTTTCCTACGAGCAGTACTTC.

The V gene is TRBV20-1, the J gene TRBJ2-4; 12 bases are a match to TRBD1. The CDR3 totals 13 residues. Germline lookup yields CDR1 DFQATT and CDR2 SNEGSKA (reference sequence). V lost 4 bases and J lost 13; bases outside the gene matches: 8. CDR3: CSATRDRGLEQYF. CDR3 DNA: TGCAGTGCTACCCGGGACAGGGGGCTGGAGCAGTACTTC.

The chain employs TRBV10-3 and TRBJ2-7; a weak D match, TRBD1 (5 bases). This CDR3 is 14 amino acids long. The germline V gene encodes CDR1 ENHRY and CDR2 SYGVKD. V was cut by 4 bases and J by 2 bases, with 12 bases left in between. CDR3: CAISADRSPYEQYF. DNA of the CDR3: TGTGCCATCAGTGCAGACAGATCCCCCTACGAGCAGTACTTC.

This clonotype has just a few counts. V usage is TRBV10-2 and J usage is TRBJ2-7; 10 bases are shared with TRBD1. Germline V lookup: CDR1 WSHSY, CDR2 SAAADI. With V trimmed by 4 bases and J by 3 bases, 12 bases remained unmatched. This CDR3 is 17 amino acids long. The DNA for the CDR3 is TGCGCCAGCAGTGGATCAGGTTGGACAGGGGGTGGCTACGAGCAGTACTTC. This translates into CASSGSGWTGGGYEQYF.

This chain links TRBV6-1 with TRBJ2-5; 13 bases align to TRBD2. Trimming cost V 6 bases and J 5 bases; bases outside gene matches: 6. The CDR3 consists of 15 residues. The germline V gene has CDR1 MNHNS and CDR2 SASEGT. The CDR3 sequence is CASRVTSGGLETQYF. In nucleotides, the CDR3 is TGTGCCAGCAGGGTGACTAGCGGGGGGTTGGAGACCCAGTACTTC.

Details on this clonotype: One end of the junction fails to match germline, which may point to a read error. CDR3 in DNA: TGTGCCGGCAGAAAGAGCTATAGCACAGATACGCAGTATTTT. This gives the protein CAGRKSYSTDTQYF. This chain joins TRBV12-3 or TRBV12-4 and TRBJ2-3; D unclear. This CDR3 spans 14 amino acids.

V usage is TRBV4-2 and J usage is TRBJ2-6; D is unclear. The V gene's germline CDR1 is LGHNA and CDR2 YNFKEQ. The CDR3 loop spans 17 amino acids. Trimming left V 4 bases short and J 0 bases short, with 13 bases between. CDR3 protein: CASSPAEESSGANVLTF. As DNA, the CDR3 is TGTGCCAGCAGCCCCGCCGAGGAGAGCTCTGGGGCCAACGTCCTGACTTTC.

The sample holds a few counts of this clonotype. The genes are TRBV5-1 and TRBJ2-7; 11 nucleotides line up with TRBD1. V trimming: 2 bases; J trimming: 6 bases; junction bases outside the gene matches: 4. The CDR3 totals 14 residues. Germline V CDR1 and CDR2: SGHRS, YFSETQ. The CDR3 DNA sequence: TGCGCCAGCAGCTTTGAGGACAGGGGGCGCGAGCAGTACTTC. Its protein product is CASSFEDRGREQYF.

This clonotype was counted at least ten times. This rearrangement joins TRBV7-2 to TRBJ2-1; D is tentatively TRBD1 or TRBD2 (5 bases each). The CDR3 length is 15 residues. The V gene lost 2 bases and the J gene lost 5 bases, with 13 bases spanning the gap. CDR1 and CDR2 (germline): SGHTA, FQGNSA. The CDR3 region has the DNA TGTGCCAGCAGCTTATCGAGGGGACCTAACAATGAGCAGTTCTTC. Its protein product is CASSLSRGPNNEQFF.

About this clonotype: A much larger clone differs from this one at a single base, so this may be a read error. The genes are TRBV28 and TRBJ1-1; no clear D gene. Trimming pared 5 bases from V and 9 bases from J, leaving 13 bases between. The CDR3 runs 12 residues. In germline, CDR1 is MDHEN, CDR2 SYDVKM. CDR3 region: CASSQSDGKAFF. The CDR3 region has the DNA TGTGCCAGCAGTCAGAGCGACGGGAAAGCTTTCTTT.

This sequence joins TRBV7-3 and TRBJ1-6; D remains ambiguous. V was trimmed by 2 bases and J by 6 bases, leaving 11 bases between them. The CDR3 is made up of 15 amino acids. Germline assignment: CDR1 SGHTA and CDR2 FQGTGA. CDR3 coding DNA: TGTGCCAGCAGCTTAGACGCAGCCCGTAATTCACCCCTCCACTTT. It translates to CASSLDAARNSPLHF.

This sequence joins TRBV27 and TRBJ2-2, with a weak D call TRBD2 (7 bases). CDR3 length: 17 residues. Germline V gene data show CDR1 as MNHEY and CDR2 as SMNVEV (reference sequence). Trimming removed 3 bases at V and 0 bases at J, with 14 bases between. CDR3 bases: TGTGCCAGCAGTTTCCTCCGAGGGGGGGCGAACACCGGGGAGCTGTTTTTT. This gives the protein CASSFLRGGANTGELFF.

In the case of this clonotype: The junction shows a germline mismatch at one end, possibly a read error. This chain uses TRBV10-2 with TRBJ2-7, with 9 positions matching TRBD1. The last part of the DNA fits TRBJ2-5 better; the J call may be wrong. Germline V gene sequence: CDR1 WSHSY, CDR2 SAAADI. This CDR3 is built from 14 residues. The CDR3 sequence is CTSSWGQGEETQYF. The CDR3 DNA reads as TGCACCAGCAGTTGGGGACAGGGCGAAGAGACCCAGTACTTC.

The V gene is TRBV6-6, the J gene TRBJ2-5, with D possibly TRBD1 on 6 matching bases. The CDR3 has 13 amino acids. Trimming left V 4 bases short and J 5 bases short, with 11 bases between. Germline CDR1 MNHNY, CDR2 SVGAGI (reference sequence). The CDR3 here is CASSSHREETQYF. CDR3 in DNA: TGTGCCAGCAGTTCCCACAGGGAGGAGACCCAGTACTTC.

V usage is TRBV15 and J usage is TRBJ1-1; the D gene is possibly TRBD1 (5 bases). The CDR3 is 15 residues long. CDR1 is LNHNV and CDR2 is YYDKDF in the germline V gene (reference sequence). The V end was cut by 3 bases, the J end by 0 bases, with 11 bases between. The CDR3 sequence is CATSREQGLNTEAFF. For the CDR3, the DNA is TGTGCCACCAGCAGGGAGCAGGGATTGAACACTGAAGCTTTCTTT. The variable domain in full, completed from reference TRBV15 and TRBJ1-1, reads DAMVIQNPRYQVTQFGKPVTLSCSQTLNHNVMYWYQQKSSQAPKLLFHYYDKDFNNEADTPDNFQSRRPNTSFCFLDIRSPGLGDTAMYLCATSREQGLNTEAFFGQGTRLTVV.

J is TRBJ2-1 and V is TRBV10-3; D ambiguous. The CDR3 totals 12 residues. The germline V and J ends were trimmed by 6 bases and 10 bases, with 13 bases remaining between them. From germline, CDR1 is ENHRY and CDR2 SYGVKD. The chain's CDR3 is CAIRGTHREQFF. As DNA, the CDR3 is TGTGCCATCAGGGGAACGCATCGGGAGCAGTTCTTC.

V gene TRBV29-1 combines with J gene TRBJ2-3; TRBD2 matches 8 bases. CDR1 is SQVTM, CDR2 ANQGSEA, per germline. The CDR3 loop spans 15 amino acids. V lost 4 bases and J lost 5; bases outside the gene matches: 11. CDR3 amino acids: CSVGSSGRVIDTQYF. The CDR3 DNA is TGCAGCGTTGGGTCAAGCGGGAGAGTCATAGATACGCAGTATTTT.

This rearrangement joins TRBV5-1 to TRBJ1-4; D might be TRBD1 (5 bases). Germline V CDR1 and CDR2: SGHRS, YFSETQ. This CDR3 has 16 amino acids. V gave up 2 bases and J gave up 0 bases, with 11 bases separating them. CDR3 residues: CASSLGPGATNEKLFF. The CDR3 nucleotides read TGCGCCAGCAGCTTAGGTCCGGGGGCAACTAATGAAAAACTGTTTTTT.

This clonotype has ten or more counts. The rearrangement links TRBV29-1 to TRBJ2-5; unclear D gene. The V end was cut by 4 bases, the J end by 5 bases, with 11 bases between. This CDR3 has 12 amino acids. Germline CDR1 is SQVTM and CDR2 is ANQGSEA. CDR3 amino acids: CSVVRNSETQYF. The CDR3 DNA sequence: TGCAGCGTTGTTAGGAATTCCGAGACCCAGTACTTC.

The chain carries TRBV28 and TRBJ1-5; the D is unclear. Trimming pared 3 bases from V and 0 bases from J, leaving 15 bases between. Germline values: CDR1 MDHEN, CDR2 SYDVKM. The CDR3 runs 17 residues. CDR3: CASSFFPTLYSNQPQHF. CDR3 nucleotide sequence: TGTGCCAGCAGTTTTTTTCCCACACTGTATAGCAATCAGCCCCAGCATTTT.

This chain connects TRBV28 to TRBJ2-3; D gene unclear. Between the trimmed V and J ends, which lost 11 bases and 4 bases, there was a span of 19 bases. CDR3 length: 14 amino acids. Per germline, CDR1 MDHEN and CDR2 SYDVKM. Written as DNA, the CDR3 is TGTGCCGGTAGTGGAGAGTCCCTCCCAGATACGCAGTATTTT. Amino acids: CAGSGESLPDTQYF.

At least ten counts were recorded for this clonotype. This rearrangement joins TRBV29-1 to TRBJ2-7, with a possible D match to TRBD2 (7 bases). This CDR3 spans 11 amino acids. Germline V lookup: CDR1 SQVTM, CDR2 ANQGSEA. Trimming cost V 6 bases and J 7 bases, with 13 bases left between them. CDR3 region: CSVRGGREQYF. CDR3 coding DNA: TGCAGCGTGAGGGGGGGAAGGGAGCAGTACTTC.